This TCR beta chain was obtained from a study of PD-1 blockade in mismatch repair-deficient tumors. Germline lookup yields CDR1 ENHRY and CDR2 SYGVKD. CDR3 length equals 15 residues. V shed 0 bases and J 3 bases; nucleotides not matched to a gene: 4. Assay used: immunoSEQ multiplex PCR; TCRdb lists only in-frame clones, some missing. The repertoire holds 120,000 or so clones, with about 90% as singletons. The clonotype originates from an adult with mismatch repair-deficient cancer. The material sequenced was peripheral blood, taken approximately 70 weeks after starting pembrolizumab. This chain connects TRBV10-3 to TRBJ1-1; TRBD1 aligns across 7 bases. CDR3 sequence reads: CAISESGDSYTEAFF. The CDR3 DNA follows: TGTGCCATCAGTGAGTCTGGGGACAGTTACACTGAAGCTTTCTTT.